Following are 32 T cell receptor beta chains from one sample sequenced in a study of T cell changes during pregnancy in multiple sclerosis. Only in-frame clones appear in the TCRdb table, and some are missing; sequencing was by immunoSEQ multiplex PCR. The sample includes about 100,000 clones, 92% of them seen just once. The sample here was peripheral blood, taken after pregnancy. The receptors derive from a female donor with multiple sclerosis, enrolled in a pregnancy study.

The chain is built from TRBV5-1 and TRBJ2-5; 8 bases align to TRBD2. The CDR3 is made up of 14 amino acids. J gave up 6 bases and V 2 bases, and 6 bases lay outside the gene matches. CDR1 and CDR2 (germline): SGHRS, YFSETQ. CDR3 in DNA: TGCGCCAGCAGCTTTCGGGAGGGCCGTCAGACCCAGTACTTC. Translated: CASSFREGRQTQYF.

This clone was counted a few times. V usage is TRBV30 and J usage is TRBJ2-2; 9 nucleotides line up with TRBD1. This CDR3 has 14 residues. Germline CDR1 is GTSNPN and CDR2 is SVGIG (reference sequence). V was pared by 3 bases and J by 5 bases, with 4 bases of the junction left unmatched. CDR3 sequence: CAWRWTGVTGELFF. CDR3 nucleotide sequence: TGTGCCTGGAGGTGGACAGGGGTTACCGGGGAGCTGTTTTTT.

The rearrangement joins TRBV27 to TRBJ1-6; TRBD1 matches at 10 bases. J gave up 9 bases and V 6 bases, and 5 bases lay outside the gene matches. Germline V lookup: CDR1 MNHEY, CDR2 SMNVEV (reference sequence). CDR3 length: 14 residues. The CDR3 region has the DNA TGTGCCAGCAGATCGGGACAGGGGCTTTCACCCCTCCACTTT. Translating it yields CASRSGQGLSPLHF.

The chain is built from TRBV27 and TRBJ1-2; TRBD1 agrees at 8 bases. Germline V CDR1 and CDR2: MNHEY, SMNVEV (reference sequence). The V gene end was trimmed by 5 bases and the J gene end by 0 bases; junction bases not matched to a gene: 2. This CDR3 has 14 amino acids. The CDR3: CASSRTGSNYGYTF. The DNA of the CDR3 is TGTGCCAGCAGTCGGACAGGGTCTAACTATGGCTACACCTTC.

The chain is built from TRBV6-1 and TRBJ2-1; D ambiguous. Germline V gene data show CDR1 as MNHNS and CDR2 as SASEGT. The length of the CDR3 is 17 residues. Trimming removed 1 base from V and 0 bases from J, with 13 bases in between. The DNA of the CDR3 is TGTGCCAGCAGTGAAGTATATTTCCTGAGCTCCTACAATGAGCAGTTCTTC. This gives the protein CASSEVYFLSSYNEQFF.

The chain joins TRBV19 to TRBJ2-7; possibly TRBD1 for D (5 bases). Per germline, CDR1 LNHDA and CDR2 SQIVND (reference sequence). CDR3 length: 18 residues. V was cut by 1 base and J by 4 bases, with 23 bases left in between. The CDR3 reads CASSIALIGPGRAYEQYF. DNA of the CDR3: TGTGCCAGTAGTATAGCCCTTATCGGGCCAGGGCGAGCGTACGAGCAGTACTTC.

The rearrangement links TRBV5-4 to TRBJ1-2, with 7 bases identical to TRBD1. The germline V gene has CDR1 SGHNT and CDR2 YYREEE (reference sequence). The J segment lost 3 bases and the V segment lost 0 bases, leaving 5 bases of the junction unmatched. The CDR3 extends over 15 amino acids. The CDR3 loop reads CASSLGAGGDYGYTF. In DNA form, the CDR3 reads TGTGCCAGCAGCTTGGGGGCAGGGGGAGACTATGGCTACACCTTC.

The chain combines TRBV12-5 with TRBJ2-7, with 10 bases that match TRBD1. The CDR3 sequence is 15 residues long. The ends lost 6 bases at V and 5 bases at J; junction bases unmatched: 10. CDR1 and CDR2 (germline): LGHNT, FRNRAP. CDR3 nucleotide sequence: TGTGCTAGTGGCCCTTCGGGACAGGGGACCCACGAGCAGTACTTC. This encodes CASGPSGQGTHEQYF.

The rearrangement uses TRBV5-4 and TRBJ2-3, with TRBD2 matching over 10 bases. The V gene's germline CDR1 is SGHNT and CDR2 YYREEE (reference sequence). V lost 1 base to trimming and J lost 3 bases; unmatched junction nucleotides: 11. The CDR3 is 18 residues long. The CDR3 DNA is TGTGCCAGCAGCTTGTTCGGGCTAGCGGGAGATGCGACAGATACGCAGTATTTT. Translated, it gives CASSLFGLAGDATDTQYF. The variable domain in full, with the rest retrieved from reference TRBV5-4 and TRBJ2-3, is ETGVTQSPTHLIKTRGQQVTLRCSSQSGHNTVSWYQQALGQGPQFIFQYYREEENGRGNFPPRFSGLQFPNYSSELNVNALELDDSALYLCASSLFGLAGDATDTQYFGPGTRLTVL.

V is TRBV7-2 and J is TRBJ2-7; TRBD2 matches 12 bases. This CDR3 is built from 16 residues. In germline, CDR1 is SGHTA, CDR2 FQGNSA. The junction had 6 bases not matched to a gene; V was cut back by 0 bases and J by 6 bases. CDR3 DNA: TGTGCCAGCAGCTTAGCCCTTCGACTAGCGGGAGCCGAGCAGTACTTC. Its protein product is CASSLALRLAGAEQYF.

The chain carries TRBV30 and TRBJ1-5, with TRBD1 as a possible D gene (5 bases). Germline lookup yields CDR1 GTSNPN and CDR2 SVGIG (reference sequence). This CDR3 has 13 amino acids. V shed 0 bases and J shed 4 bases, with 7 bases lying between them. CDR3 nucleotides: TGTGCCTGGAGTGTAGACAGTAATCAGCCCCAGCATTTT. Its translation: CAWSVDSNQPQHF.

The gene calls are TRBV7-9 and TRBJ1-2; no reliable D call. The CDR3 is made up of 14 amino acids. V shed 0 bases and J shed 1 base, with 6 bases lying between them. The germline gives CDR1 SEHNR, CDR2 FQNEAQ (reference sequence). CDR3 sequence: CASSLAPNNYGYTF. The CDR3 DNA sequence: TGTGCCAGCAGCTTAGCCCCTAATAACTATGGCTACACCTTC.

Here the CDR3 DNA reads TGTGCCAGTGGACAGACAGGGAAAGTACAGGGCTACACCTTC. Amino acids: CASGQTGKVQGYTF. V usage is TRBV6-5 and J usage is TRBJ1-2; TRBD1 agrees at 7 bases. V lost 9 bases to trimming and J lost 8 bases; unmatched junction nucleotides: 15. Germline loops: CDR1 MNHEY, CDR2 SVGAGI. The CDR3 runs 14 residues.

The chain couples TRBV6-5 to TRBJ1-5, with D maybe TRBD1 (6 bases). In germline, CDR1 is MNHEY, CDR2 SVGAGI. Deletions cut 8 bases from V and 7 bases from J, with 18 bases between. The length of the CDR3 is 14 residues. For the CDR3, the DNA is TGTGCCAGCGGAATGACAGGCTTAGGGCAGCCCCAGCATTTT. Translation gives CASGMTGLGQPQHF.

The chain couples TRBV5-1 to TRBJ2-7; D is undetermined. The V gene's germline CDR1 is SGHRS and CDR2 YFSETQ. CDR3 length equals 15 residues. V lost 5 bases, J lost 3 bases, and 18 bases lay in between. This chain's CDR3 is CASRRLGQKSYEQYF. CDR3 in DNA: TGCGCCAGCAGGCGTCTTGGGCAGAAAAGCTACGAGCAGTACTTC.

V gene TRBV11-1 combines with J gene TRBJ2-7; TRBD2 might be the D (6 bases). Trimming left V 1 base short and J 6 bases short, with 13 bases between. Germline-derived CDR1 and CDR2 are SGHAT and FQDESV (reference sequence). The CDR3 totals 14 residues. The CDR3, as DNA: TGTGCCAGCAGCTTAGGGAGAGGAGGGACCGAGCAGTACTTC. Protein sequence: CASSLGRGGTEQYF. The whole variable domain, filled in from reference TRBV11-1 and TRBJ2-7, reads EAEVAQSPRYKITEKSQAVAFWCDPISGHATLYWYRQILGQGPELLVQFQDESVVDDSQLPKDRFSAERLKGVDSTLKIQPAELGDSAMYLCASSLGRGGTEQYFGPGTRLTVT.

The chain joins TRBV15 to TRBJ1-1; perhaps TRBD1 as D (5 bases). The CDR3 contains 14 residues. Germline-derived CDR1 and CDR2 are LNHNV and YYDKDF (reference sequence). Trimming left V 2 bases short and J 1 base short, with 8 bases between. CDR3 in amino acids: CATSRQGPNTEAFF. The DNA for the CDR3 is TGTGCCACCAGCAGACAGGGCCCGAACACTGAAGCTTTCTTT.

The chain couples TRBV4-1 to TRBJ2-1; 8 nucleotides match TRBD2. Germline trimming cut 1 base from V and 7 bases from J; bases unmatched to any gene: 6. The germline CDR1 and CDR2 sequences are MGHRA and YSYEKL. The CDR3 is 15 amino acids. For the CDR3, the DNA is TGCGCCAGCAGCCAAGCGGGGGGGCTACCTAATGAGCAGTTCTTC. Amino acid sequence: CASSQAGGLPNEQFF.

The chain recombines TRBV19 with TRBJ1-4; D is possibly TRBD1 (5 bases). Germline lookup yields CDR1 LNHDA and CDR2 SQIVND (reference sequence). This CDR3 spans 14 amino acids. Trimming cost V 5 bases and J 7 bases, with 14 bases left between them. The CDR3 sequence: CASSVTGGGEKLFF. For the CDR3, the DNA is TGTGCCAGTAGTGTTACGGGGGGTGGTGAAAAACTGTTTTTT.

This clone was detected only once. The DNA is left out, because the CDR3 cannot be placed on it with certainty; the CDR3 is given as TCRdb lists it. The chain recombines TRBV30 with TRBJ1-1; the D call in the table, TRBD1, was not verified against the DNA. The germline gives CDR1 GTSNPN, CDR2 SVGIG (reference sequence). The CDR3 has 13 amino acids, counting both end residues. The CDR3 region is CAWRFAGGAKGFF.

This sequence joins TRBV27 and TRBJ2-1, with 12 bases matching TRBD2. The CDR3 is made up of 13 amino acids. Looked up from germline, CDR1 is MNHEY and CDR2 is SMNVEV (reference sequence). The V and J ends lost 10 bases and 7 bases, in that order; junction bases with no gene match: 5. In nucleotides, the CDR3 is TGTGCCACACGGACTAGCGGGAAGAATGAGCAGTTCTTC. Translation: CATRTSGKNEQFF.

This sequence joins TRBV5-8 and TRBJ1-5, with 9 bases matching TRBD1. The CDR3 has 18 amino acids. CDR1 is SGHTS and CDR2 is YDEGEE in the germline V gene. J lost 6 bases, V lost 1 base, and 14 bases had no gene match. This CDR3 reads CASSLKFTGGFRSQPQHF. The CDR3 DNA sequence: TGTGCCAGCAGCTTGAAGTTTACAGGGGGCTTCCGAAGTCAGCCCCAGCATTTT. Filled out from reference TRBV5-8 and TRBJ1-5, the complete variable domain reads EAGVTQSPTHLIKTRGQQATLRCSPISGHTSVYWYQQALGLGLQFLLWYDEGEERNRGNFPPRFSGRQFPNYSSELNVNALELEDSALYLCASSLKFTGGFRSQPQHFGDGTRLSIL.

V gene TRBV13 combines with J gene TRBJ2-3; 7 bases agree with TRBD1. The CDR3 extends over 13 amino acids. The germline CDR1 and CDR2 sequences are PRHDT and FYEKMQ (reference sequence). Trimming removed 9 bases from V and 2 bases from J; junction bases left unmatched: 5. The CDR3 reads CASAQGNTDTQYF. In nucleotides, the CDR3 is TGTGCCAGTGCACAGGGGAACACAGATACGCAGTATTTT.

CDR3 sequence (DNA): TGTGCCAGCAGCTTGGCGCCCCCCGGGACAGGGACCGGCGAGCAGTACTTC. Protein: CASSLAPPGTGTGEQYF. The chain employs TRBV7-3 and TRBJ2-7; TRBD1 aligns across 9 bases. CDR3 length: 17 amino acids. Losses at the gene ends were 3 bases for V and 6 bases for J; bases not matched to a gene: 15. Germline CDR1 reads SGHTA; CDR2 reads FQGTGA. Full variable domain (rest looked up from reference TRBV7-3 and TRBJ2-7): GAGVSQTPSNKVTEKGKYVELRCDPISGHTALYWYRQSLGQGPEFLIYFQGTGAADDSGLPNDRFFAVRPEGSVSTLKIQRTERGDSAVYLCASSLAPPGTGTGEQYFGPGTRLTVT.

This chain links TRBV2 with TRBJ1-1; TRBD1 agrees at 9 bases. V shed 9 bases and J 6 bases; nucleotides not matched to a gene: 11. Germline V gene sequence: CDR1 SNHLY, CDR2 FYNNEI. The CDR3 is made up of 14 amino acids. In DNA form, the CDR3 reads TGTGCCAGTTCTCCGGAAGACAGGGGGTCTGAAGCTTTCTTT. This translates into CASSPEDRGSEAFF.

This sequence joins TRBV4-1 and TRBJ2-3; 12 nucleotides align to TRBD2. The J segment lost 2 bases and the V segment lost 4 bases, leaving 16 bases of the junction unmatched. Germline values: CDR1 MGHRA, CDR2 YSYEKL. CDR3 length equals 20 residues. CDR3 nucleotide sequence: TGCGCCAGCAGCCCACTACCGGGAACCGGGACTAGCGGGCTCACAGATACGCAGTATTTT. It encodes CASSPLPGTGTSGLTDTQYF.

The chain combines TRBV10-3 with TRBJ1-5; maybe TRBD1 (5 bases). The germline gives CDR1 ENHRY, CDR2 SYGVKD. The CDR3 spans 13 residues. Trimming pared 5 bases from V and 7 bases from J, leaving 12 bases between. The CDR3 loop reads CAISPTGSQPQHF. The CDR3, as DNA: TGTGCCATCAGTCCCACAGGTAGCCAGCCCCAGCATTTT.

The chain is built from TRBV19 and TRBJ1-5; unclear D gene. The germline V and J ends were trimmed by 6 bases and 1 base, with 7 bases remaining between them. Germline V gene lookup returns CDR1 LNHDA and CDR2 SQIVND (reference sequence). The length of the CDR3 is 13 residues. CDR3 loop: CASRPHSNQPQHF. CDR3 in DNA: TGTGCCAGTAGACCACACAGCAATCAGCCCCAGCATTTT.

The chain joins TRBV4-3 to TRBJ1-4, with D possibly matching TRBD1 (5 bases). Trimming took 0 bases from V and 5 from J, leaving 19 bases between them. CDR3 length: 18 amino acids. Per the germline V gene, CDR1 is LGHNA and CDR2 is YSLEER. The CDR3 loop reads CASSQDLFRAGRNEKLFF. CDR3 DNA: TGCGCCAGCAGCCAAGACCTCTTTCGGGCAGGGAGGAATGAAAAACTGTTTTTT.

The chain couples TRBV5-6 to TRBJ2-1, with TRBD2 matching 14 bases. The V and J ends lost 3 bases and 9 bases, in that order; junction bases with no gene match: 14. CDR1 is SGHDT and CDR2 is YYEEEE in the germline V gene. This CDR3 region has 18 residues. For the CDR3, the DNA is TGTGCCAGCAGCTCAGTGGACGGGACTAGCGGGAGATTTAGTGAGCAGTTCTTC. It is translated as CASSSVDGTSGRFSEQFF.

V and J are TRBV5-1 and TRBJ1-5, with 7 bases fitting TRBD1. The junction had 5 bases not matched to a gene; V was cut back by 4 bases and J by 4 bases. Per germline, CDR1 SGHRS and CDR2 YFSETQ. This CDR3 spans 14 amino acids. CDR3 in DNA: TGCGCCAGCAGCCCGACGGGACAGAATCAGCCCCAGCATTTT. It yields the protein CASSPTGQNQPQHF.

A remark on this clone: Compared with germline, one end of the junction differs, possibly owing to a read error. CDR3 amino acids: CASSLRRGGYDSPLHF. As DNA, the CDR3 is TGTGCCAGCAGCTTAAGACGAGGGGGCTATGATTCACCCCTCCACTTT. This chain connects TRBV7-2 to TRBJ1-6; 7 bases match TRBD1. The CDR3 is 16 residues long. CDR1 is SGHTA, CDR2 FQGNSA, per germline.